This T cell receptor (beta chain) was documented in a study of blood T cells in healthy people across ages. The authors ran a second PCR of about 6 to 12 cycles using a sample-barcoded 5' primer and a J-beta primer mix. TCRdb fed the 5' RACE reads into MiXCR, producing one record per CDR3 protein. This table has some 1.5 million distinct CDR3 sequences, 28% appearing once. Caucasian, healthy and from Russia, the donors were aged between roughly 6 and 95. CDR1 and CDR2 (germline): DFQATT, SNEGSKA (reference sequence). Trimming took 3 bases from V and 2 from J; bases not matched to a gene: 6. The CDR3 length is 16 residues.

The sequence was obtained from a woman in her twenties or thirties in good health. The chain is built from TRBV20-1 and TRBJ2-3; TRBD2 matches 12 bases. The specimen was blood. CDR3 residues: CSARAGLAGSTDTQYF. CDR3 nucleotides: TGCAGTGCTAGGGCCGGACTAGCGGGATCCACAGATACGCAGTATTTT.